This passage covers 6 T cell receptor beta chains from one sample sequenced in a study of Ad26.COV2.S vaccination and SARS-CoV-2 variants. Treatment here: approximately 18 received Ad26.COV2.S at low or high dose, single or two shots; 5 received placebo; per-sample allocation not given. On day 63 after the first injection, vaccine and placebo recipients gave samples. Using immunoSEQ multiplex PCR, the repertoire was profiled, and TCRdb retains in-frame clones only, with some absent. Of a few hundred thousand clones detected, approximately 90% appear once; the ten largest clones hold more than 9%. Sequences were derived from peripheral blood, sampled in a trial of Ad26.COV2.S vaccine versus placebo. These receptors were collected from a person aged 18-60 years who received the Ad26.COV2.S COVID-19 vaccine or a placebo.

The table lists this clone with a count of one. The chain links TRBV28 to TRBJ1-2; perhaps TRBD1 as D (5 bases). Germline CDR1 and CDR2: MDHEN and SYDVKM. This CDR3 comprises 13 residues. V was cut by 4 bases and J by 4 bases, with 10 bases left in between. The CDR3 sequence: CASSSRTFYGYTF. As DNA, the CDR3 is TGTGCCAGCAGTTCCCGGACATTCTATGGCTACACCTTC.

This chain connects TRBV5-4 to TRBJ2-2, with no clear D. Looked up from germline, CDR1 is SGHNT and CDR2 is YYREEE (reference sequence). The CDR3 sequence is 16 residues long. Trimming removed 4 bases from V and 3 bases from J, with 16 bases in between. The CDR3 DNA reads TGTGCCAGCAGCCCCTCCCCAGTGTCGGACACCGGGGAGCTGTTTTTT. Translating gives CASSPSPVSDTGELFF.

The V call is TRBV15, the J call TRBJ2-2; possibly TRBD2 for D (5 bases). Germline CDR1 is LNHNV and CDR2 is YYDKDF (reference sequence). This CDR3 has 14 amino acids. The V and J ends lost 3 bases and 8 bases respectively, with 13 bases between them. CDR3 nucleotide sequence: TGTGCCACCAGCAGCGAACGGGGTTGGGGGGAGCTGTTTTTT. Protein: CATSSERGWGELFF.

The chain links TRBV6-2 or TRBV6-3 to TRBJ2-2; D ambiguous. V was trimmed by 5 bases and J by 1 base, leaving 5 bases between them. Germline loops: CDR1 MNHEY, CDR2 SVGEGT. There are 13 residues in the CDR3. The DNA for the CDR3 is TGTGCCAGCAGTCGACTGAACACCGGGGAGCTGTTTTTT. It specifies CASSRLNTGELFF.

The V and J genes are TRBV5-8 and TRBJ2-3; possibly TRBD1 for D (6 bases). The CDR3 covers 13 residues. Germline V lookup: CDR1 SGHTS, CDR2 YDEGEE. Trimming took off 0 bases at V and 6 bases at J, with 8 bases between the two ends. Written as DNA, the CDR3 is TGTGCCAGCAGCTTGGTGGGGGCGGATACGCAGTATTTT. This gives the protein CASSLVGADTQYF.

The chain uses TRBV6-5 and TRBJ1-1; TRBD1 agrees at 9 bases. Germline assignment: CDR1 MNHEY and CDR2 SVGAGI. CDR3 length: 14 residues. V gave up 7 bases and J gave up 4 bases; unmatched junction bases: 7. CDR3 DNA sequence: TGTGCCAGCAACATGGACAGGGGAGCCACTGAAGCTTTCTTT. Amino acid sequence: CASNMDRGATEAFF.